Sequencing of this T cell receptor (beta chain) was carried out in a study of T-cell reconstitution after alpha-beta-depleted transplantation in children. The CDR3 length is 17 residues. V was pared by 6 bases and J by 1 base, with 22 bases between. CDR1 and CDR2 from the germline V gene are SGHRS and YFSETQ. General observations from the study: The origin of alpha-beta T cells about two months after transplant was reportedly several hundred expanded graft clones.

This clonotype has a handful of counts. What it binds is unknown. TCRbeta library preparation incorporated unique molecular identifiers. MiXCR, run by TCRdb on the PCR reads, gives a single entry per CDR3 protein. The profile shows about 460,000 distinct CDR3 sequences, approximately 10% of them singletons. The sequencing used PBMCs, collected before TCRalphabeta/CD19-depleted stem cell transplant. The source is a child aged 2 to 9 with inherited bone marrow failure, due to receive a stem cell transplant. The gene calls are TRBV5-1 and TRBJ1-1; D is possibly TRBD1 (6 bases). The CDR3 nucleotides are TGCGCCAGCATTAAAGGGGCCCCACAGGGAACGAACACTGAAGCTTTCTTT. Its translation: CASIKGAPQGTNTEAFF.